This T cell receptor (beta chain) emerged from a study of T cells in Graves' hyperthyroidism and ophthalmopathy. About the study: Upon initial diagnosis and before any treatment, peripheral blood was collected.

This clonotype showed up many times. Clinical symptoms, serum thyroxine and TRAb, thyroid ultrasound and orbital computed tomography together formed the diagnostic basis. This CDR3 has 17 amino acids. The junction had 5 bases not matched to a gene; V was cut back by 0 bases and J by 1 base. Germline CDR1 and CDR2: SGHRS and YFSETQ. From RNA transcripts, TCR beta CDR3 regions were amplified. A first-round RT-PCR of the TCR CDR3 used the HTBI primer set. TCRdb re-derived calls from the multiplex PCR reads in MiXCR, one entry per CDR3 protein. The sample holds about 290,000 distinct CDR3 sequences, 10% to 15% seen once.

The rearrangement joins TRBV5-1 to TRBJ1-1, with 11 positions matching TRBD1. The clonotype originates from a woman aged 30 to 39 with Graves' hyperthyroidism that later progressed to Graves' ophthalmopathy. Sequenced: blood. The CDR3 sequence is CASSLEGTGGGNTEAFF. CDR3 sequence (DNA): TGCGCCAGCAGCTTGGAGGGGACAGGGGGGGGGAACACTGAAGCTTTCTTT.